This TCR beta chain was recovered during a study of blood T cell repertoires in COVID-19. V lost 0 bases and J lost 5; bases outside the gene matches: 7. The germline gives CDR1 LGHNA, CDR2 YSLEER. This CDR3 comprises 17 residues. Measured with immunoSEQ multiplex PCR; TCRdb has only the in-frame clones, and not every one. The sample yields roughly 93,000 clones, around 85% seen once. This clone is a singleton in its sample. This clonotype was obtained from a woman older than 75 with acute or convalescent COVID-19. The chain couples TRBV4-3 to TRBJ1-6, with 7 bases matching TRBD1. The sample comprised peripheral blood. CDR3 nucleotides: TGCGCCAGCAGCCAAGATCCCCAGGGGGTTAATAATTCACCCCTCCACTTT. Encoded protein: CASSQDPQGVNNSPLHF.